The present TCR beta chain was sequenced within a study of siplizumab effects on memory and regulatory T cells. Generated by immunoSEQ multiplex PCR, the TCRdb table keeps only in-frame clones and is missing some. In the table there are tens of thousands of clones, approximately 88% of which are singletons. Germline CDR1 is MNHNS and CDR2 is SASEGT. The CDR3 runs 13 residues. V was clipped by 6 bases and J by 3 bases, with 11 bases between them. As for this clone: The target antigen is unknown.

Findings and caveats of the study: No functional test confirmed suppression by proliferating siplizumab-culture Tregs.

The origin of this receptor is a human donor in good health. This chain connects TRBV6-1 to TRBJ1-1; D remains unclear. Sequencing was performed on Tregs sorted from blood. This CDR3 is CASRAVWYTEAFF. CDR3 DNA: TGTGCCAGCAGGGCGGTTTGGTACACTGAAGCTTTCTTT.